These T cell receptor beta chains were read from a single sample in a study of shared clonotypes between healthy human individuals. Libraries were prepared by immunoSEQ multiplex PCR; TCRdb keeps only in-frame clonotypes and omits some of them. The table lists 1.5 million to 2.5 million clones, roughly 94% of them singletons. The sample taken for sequencing was naive CD8+ T cells sorted from blood. These receptors came from a man between 18 and 29 years old in good health. CDR3s include the opening cysteine and the closing phenylalanine or tryptophan. The D gene is left open where the match is weak. Expanded clones are given a class, and other clones once, few, many or no size at all.

clone size: .; D gene: .; J gene: TRBJ1-1; V gene: TRBV28; CDR3 DNA: TGTGCCAGCAGTTCTTACGGACAGTTGAACACTGAAGCTTTCTTT; CDR3 protein: CASSSYGQLNTEAFF
clone size: .; D gene: .; J gene: TRBJ2-3; V gene: TRBV10-3; CDR3 DNA: TGTGCCATCAGTGCTGGCGTTAGCACAGATACGCAGTATTTT; CDR3 protein: CAISAGVSTDTQYF
clone size: .; D gene: .; J gene: TRBJ2-7; V gene: TRBV7-9; CDR3 DNA: TGTGCCAGCAGTTCAAACCGTGGGAGCTCCTACGAGCAGTACTTC; CDR3 protein: CASSSNRGSSYEQYF
clone size: .; D gene: .; J gene: TRBJ2-1; V gene: TRBV6-5; CDR3 DNA: TGTGCCAGCACACTTTCCGTAGTATCCAATGAGCAGTTCTTC; CDR3 protein: CASTLSVVSNEQFF
clone size: .; D gene: .; J gene: TRBJ1-6; V gene: TRBV7-2; CDR3 DNA: TGTGCCAGCAGCTCCAGCGGACGGAGGACTTATAATTCACCCCTCCACTTT; CDR3 protein: CASSSSGRRTYNSPLHF
clone size: .; D gene: TRBD1; J gene: TRBJ2-7; V gene: TRBV19; CDR3 DNA: TGTGCCAGTAGTTTGGGACAGCTGCCCTACGAGCAGTACTTC; CDR3 protein: CASSLGQLPYEQYF
clone size: once; D gene: TRBD2; J gene: TRBJ2-7; V gene: TRBV13; CDR3 DNA: TGTGCCAGCAGCTTTCCTAGCGGGATTTCCTACGAGCAGTACTTC; CDR3 protein: CASSFPSGISYEQYF
clone size: .; D gene: .; J gene: TRBJ1-2; V gene: TRBV19; CDR3 DNA: TGTGCCAGTAGTGACGAGCAGGGGTTATATGGCTACACCTTC; CDR3 protein: CASSDEQGLYGYTF
clone size: .; D gene: .; J gene: TRBJ1-6; V gene: TRBV19; CDR3 DNA: TGTGCCAGTAGTACCCCCTGGGGGACTAATTCACCCCTCCACTTT; CDR3 protein: CASSTPWGTNSPLHF
clone size: once; D gene: TRBD1; J gene: TRBJ2-7; V gene: TRBV7-9; CDR3 DNA: TGTGCCAGCAGCATTTGGGATGGAGGGACAGGGGGCTACGAGCAGTACTTC; CDR3 protein: CASSIWDGGTGGYEQYF
clone size: .; D gene: .; J gene: TRBJ2-3; V gene: TRBV5-1; CDR3 DNA: TGCGCCAGCAGCTTGGGGGCCCCCTATTTCACAGATACGCAGTATTTT; CDR3 protein: CASSLGAPYFTDTQYF
clone size: .; D gene: .; J gene: TRBJ2-1; V gene: TRBV30; CDR3 DNA: TGTGCCTGGAGTGTAGGCGGGTACAATGAGCAGTTCTTC; CDR3 protein: CAWSVGGYNEQFF
clone size: once; D gene: .; J gene: TRBJ2-5; V gene: TRBV19; CDR3 DNA: TGTGCCAGTAGCGAGGTGCTGGAGACCCAGTACTTC; CDR3 protein: CASSEVLETQYF
clone size: .; D gene: .; J gene: TRBJ2-3; V gene: TRBV11-2; CDR3 DNA: TGTGCCAGCAGCTCCCAAGGGGGGTCGACAGATACGCAGTATTTT; CDR3 protein: CASSSQGGSTDTQYF
clone size: .; D gene: TRBD1; J gene: TRBJ1-2; V gene: TRBV2; CDR3 DNA: TGTGCCAGCAGTGATGGAGGGACAGGACGAACCCACTATGGCTACACCTTC; CDR3 protein: CASSDGGTGRTHYGYTF
clone size: .; D gene: TRBD1; J gene: TRBJ2-3; V gene: TRBV27; CDR3 DNA: TGTGCCAGCAGTCAACAGGACAGGGGGTGGCAGTATTTT; CDR3 protein: CASSQQDRGWQYF
clone size: .; D gene: TRBD2; J gene: TRBJ2-4; V gene: TRBV9; CDR3 DNA: TGTGCCAGCAGCGTCGGACTAGCGGGGTTCAAAAACATTCAGTACTTC; CDR3 protein: CASSVGLAGFKNIQYF
clone size: once; D gene: .; J gene: TRBJ2-7; V gene: TRBV30; CDR3 DNA: TGTGCCTGGAGTGTTTCGGCGGGCCACGAGCAGTACTTC; CDR3 protein: CAWSVSAGHEQYF
clone size: .; D gene: .; J gene: TRBJ2-2; V gene: TRBV5-6; CDR3 DNA: TGTGCCAGCAGCGATGTCCGAGGGGCCGTGGAGCTGTTTTTT; CDR3 protein: CASSDVRGAVELFF
clone size: .; D gene: TRBD1; J gene: TRBJ2-1; V gene: TRBV10-3; CDR3 DNA: TGTGCCATCAGTGACGGGCAGGGGGTCTATGAGCAGTTCTTC; CDR3 protein: CAISDGQGVYEQFF
clone size: few; D gene: .; J gene: TRBJ2-1; V gene: TRBV9; CDR3 DNA: TGTGCCAGCAGCGTCGGGAGCTCCTACAATGAGCAGTTCTTC; CDR3 protein: CASSVGSSYNEQFF
clone size: .; D gene: .; J gene: TRBJ2-3; V gene: TRBV19; CDR3 DNA: TGTGCCAGTAGTATAGCGGAGATAGATACGCAGTATTTT; CDR3 protein: CASSIAEIDTQYF
clone size: .; D gene: TRBD1; J gene: TRBJ1-1; V gene: TRBV29-1; CDR3 DNA: TGCAGCGCGGCGGGACAGATGATGAACACTGAAGCTTTCTTT; CDR3 protein: CSAAGQMMNTEAFF
clone size: .; D gene: .; J gene: TRBJ2-7; V gene: TRBV7-9; CDR3 DNA: TGTGCCAGCAGCCCCCGAACTAGAATCGAGCAGTACTTC; CDR3 protein: CASSPRTRIEQYF
clone size: .; D gene: .; J gene: TRBJ1-2; V gene: TRBV5-4; CDR3 DNA: TGTGCCAGCAGCGGGTTAACTAATGGCTACACCTTC; CDR3 protein: CASSGLTNGYTF
clone size: .; D gene: .; J gene: TRBJ2-7; V gene: TRBV4-1; CDR3 DNA: TGCGCCAGCAGCCCAACAGGGACCTTGTCCTACGAGCAGTACTTC; CDR3 protein: CASSPTGTLSYEQYF
clone size: .; D gene: .; J gene: TRBJ2-3; V gene: TRBV4-1; CDR3 DNA: TGCGCCAGCAGCCAAGGTCCGGGCCAGGTTGAAGATACGCAGTATTTT; CDR3 protein: CASSQGPGQVEDTQYF
clone size: .; D gene: TRBD1; J gene: TRBJ1-2; V gene: TRBV5-1; CDR3 DNA: TGCGCCAGCAGCTTGGATTCGGGACAGTCGTATGGCTACACCTTC; CDR3 protein: CASSLDSGQSYGYTF
clone size: .; D gene: TRBD1; J gene: TRBJ2-7; V gene: TRBV30; CDR3 DNA: TGTGCCTGGAGTGTAGGAACAGGGGGCTTCTACGAGCAGTACTTC; CDR3 protein: CAWSVGTGGFYEQYF
clone size: .; D gene: .; J gene: TRBJ2-7; V gene: TRBV7-9; CDR3 DNA: TGTGCCAGCAGCTTACCCGTCTCCCACGAGCAGTACTTC; CDR3 protein: CASSLPVSHEQYF
clone size: .; D gene: .; J gene: TRBJ2-3; V gene: TRBV4-1; CDR3 DNA: TGCGCCAGCAGCCACTACGGGGGCCCACGGGATACGCAGTATTTT; CDR3 protein: CASSHYGGPRDTQYF
clone size: .; D gene: .; J gene: TRBJ2-7; V gene: TRBV5-6; CDR3 DNA: TGTGCCAGCAGCTTCAATACCGGGTCCTACGAGCAGTACTTC; CDR3 protein: CASSFNTGSYEQYF
clone size: once; D gene: TRBD2; J gene: TRBJ2-1; V gene: TRBV13; CDR3 DNA: TGTGCCAGCAGCCCAATGACTAGCGGGAGCTACAATGAGCAGTTCTTC; CDR3 protein: CASSPMTSGSYNEQFF
clone size: .; D gene: .; J gene: TRBJ1-1; V gene: TRBV4-2; CDR3 DNA: TGTGCCAGCAGCCAGCTCTCCCAGGGCGCCCTGAACACTGAAGCTTTCTTT; CDR3 protein: CASSQLSQGALNTEAFF
clone size: .; D gene: TRBD1; J gene: TRBJ1-1; V gene: TRBV27; CDR3 DNA: TGTGCCAGCAGTCCGGGACAGGGAGTTCACACTGAAGCTTTCTTT; CDR3 protein: CASSPGQGVHTEAFF